These T cell receptor beta chains were read from a single sample in a study of sequential checkpoint blockade in melanoma. Only in-frame clones appear in the TCRdb table, and some are missing; sequencing was by immunoSEQ multiplex PCR. The sample holds roughly 20,000 clones, about 27% seen once. Sequencing used tumor tissue (inferred from file names), obtained from a patient given nivolumab and ipilimumab in sequence. These receptors were taken from a human donor with melanoma. Each CDR3 is given with its conserved first and last residue. D genes are given only for firm matches. Only some rows state a clone size, as once, few, many or a class for expanded clones.

size: NA; D: NA; V: TRBV9; J: TRBJ1-5; CDR3: CASRLGTDSNQPQHF; DNA: TGTGCCAGCAGGTTAGGGACTGATAGCAATCAGCCCCAGCATTTT
size: NA; D: TRBD2; V: TRBV5-1; J: TRBJ2-7; CDR3: CASGLAGGIGEQYF; DNA: TGCGCCAGCGGACTAGCGGGAGGGATCGGCGAGCAGTACTTC
size: few; D: NA; V: TRBV6-8; J: TRBJ2-7; CDR3: CASSYLGPTYEQYF; DNA: TGTGCCAGCAGTTACCTAGGGCCGACCTACGAGCAGTACTTC
size: NA; D: NA; V: TRBV28; J: TRBJ1-2; CDR3: CASSLVSPYNYGYTF; DNA: TGTGCCAGCAGTTTAGTAAGTCCTTATAACTATGGCTACACCTTC
size: NA; D: TRBD1; V: TRBV30; J: TRBJ2-3; CDR3: CAWSVQGADTQYF; DNA: TGTGCCTGGAGTGTACAGGGGGCAGATACGCAGTATTTT
size: few; D: NA; V: TRBV28; J: TRBJ2-1; CDR3: CASSPRSYNEQFF; DNA: TGTGCCAGCAGCCCCAGGTCCTACAATGAGCAGTTCTTC
size: NA; D: NA; V: TRBV11-3; J: TRBJ2-1; CDR3: CASSLGSSRGPRYNEQFF; DNA: TGTGCCAGCAGCTTGGGGTCTTCGCGGGGGCCTCGATACAATGAGCAGTTCTTC
size: NA; D: TRBD1; V: TRBV30; J: TRBJ1-6; CDR3: CAWGDSQYNSPLHF; DNA: TGTGCCTGGGGGGACAGTCAATATAATTCACCCCTCCACTTT
size: many; D: NA; V: TRBV9; J: TRBJ2-7; CDR3: CASGGTVYEQYF; DNA: TGTGCCAGCGGGGGGACAGTCTACGAGCAGTACTTC
size: NA; D: NA; V: TRBV6-7; J: TRBJ2-7; CDR3: CASSPNNEQYF; DNA: TGTGCCAGCAGCCCCAATAACGAGCAGTACTTC
size: NA; D: TRBD1; V: TRBV25-1; J: TRBJ1-3; CDR3: CASSATGIFGNTIYF; DNA: TGTGCCAGCAGTGCGACAGGGATTTTCGGAAACACCATATATTTT
size: few; D: NA; V: TRBV7-4; J: TRBJ1-4; CDR3: CASSSGWNEKLFF; DNA: TGTGCCAGCAGCTCTGGGTGGAATGAAAAACTGTTTTTT
size: few; D: NA; V: TRBV10-3; J: TRBJ2-4; CDR3: CAISESALAKNIQYF; DNA: TGTGCCATCAGTGAGTCTGCTCTAGCCAAAAACATTCAGTACTTC
size: NA; D: NA; V: TRBV18; J: TRBJ2-7; CDR3: CASSPTQSTYEQYF; DNA: TGTGCCAGCTCACCAACCCAGTCCACCTACGAGCAGTACTTC
size: NA; D: NA; V: TRBV1; J: TRBJ1-2; CDR3: CASRASSYGYTF; DNA: TGCGCCAGCCGGGCCAGTTCCTATGGCTACACCTTC